This T cell receptor (beta chain) was sequenced for a study of blood T cell repertoires in COVID-19. The wider study: PBMCs, B-cell-depleted T cells, or T cells provided the cDNA or gDNA that made up the material.

This clone occurred once. CDR1 and CDR2 from the germline V gene are KGHSH and LQKENI. The CDR3 totals 13 residues. V was trimmed by 3 bases and J by 9 bases, leaving 12 bases between them. Participants came from some 26 US areas, aged about 18 to 95 years. Cohort allocation depended upon clinical history that participants reported. Produced via immunoSEQ multiplex PCR; TCRdb's table is partial and in-frame only. The data hold fewer than 450,000 clones, with about 90% observed a single time. This chain uses TRBV18 with TRBJ2-1; no clear D. Sequencing was performed on PBMCs or T cells enriched from blood (not recorded which). The TCR comes from a woman between 25 and 40 years old who had recovered from COVID-19. CDR3 amino acids: CASSPVEPGEQFF. CDR3 DNA: TGTGCCAGCTCACCGGTCGAACCCGGTGAGCAGTTCTTC.